The 6 T cell receptor beta chains listed next were all sequenced from one sample in a study of blood T cell repertoires in COVID-19. Here immunoSEQ multiplex PCR was the method, and the copy in TCRdb shows in-frame clones only, minus some. The repertoire holds about 26,000 clones, 90% seen once, with about 1.5% in the top ten. The sample consisted of peripheral blood. All receptors derive from a woman aged 60-75 years with active COVID-19.

The chain is built from TRBV10-1 and TRBJ2-3, with 7 positions matching TRBD2. This CDR3 has 13 amino acids. Per germline, CDR1 WNHNN and CDR2 SYGVQD (reference sequence). Germline trimming cut 10 bases from V and 1 base from J; bases unmatched to any gene: 5. The CDR3 is CATRAGGTDTQYF. In nucleotides, the CDR3 is TGCGCCACCAGGGCGGGAGGCACAGATACGCAGTATTTT.

The chain has TRBV11-2 and TRBJ2-7; 10 nucleotides match TRBD2. The CDR3 length is 15 residues. The germline V gene encodes CDR1 SGHAT and CDR2 FQNNGV. V lost 3 bases to trimming and J lost 6 bases; unmatched junction nucleotides: 8. CDR3 residues: CASSFPAGGPSEQYF. In nucleotides, the CDR3 is TGTGCCAGCAGCTTTCCAGCGGGAGGGCCTTCCGAGCAGTACTTC.

The rearrangement uses TRBV5-4 and TRBJ2-2; perhaps TRBD1 as D (6 bases). The germline CDR1 and CDR2 sequences are SGHNT and YYREEE (reference sequence). The V gene lost 4 bases and the J gene lost 2 bases, with 15 bases spanning the gap. The CDR3 runs to 16 residues. CDR3 nucleotide sequence: TGTGCCAGCAGCAACACCGGGACATACAACACCGGGGAGCTGTTTTTT. Protein product: CASSNTGTYNTGELFF.

CDR3 nucleotides: TGTGCCACCAGCGCTAGCGGATACACAGATACGCAGTATTTT. It specifies CATSASGYTDTQYF. The J gene is TRBJ2-3, the V gene TRBV24-1; 7 nucleotides align to TRBD2. The CDR3 is made up of 14 amino acids. V shed 7 bases, J shed 2 bases, and the junction held 5 bases outside the gene matches. CDR1 is KGHDR and CDR2 is SFDVKD in the germline V gene.

The rearrangement joins TRBV10-3 to TRBJ2-7; maybe TRBD1 (5 bases). V was trimmed by 0 bases and J by 0 bases, leaving 9 bases between them. Germline-derived CDR1 and CDR2 are ENHRY and SYGVKD. The CDR3 sequence is 15 residues long. CDR3: CAISESGLRSYEQYF. The CDR3 nucleotides are TGTGCCATCAGTGAGTCGGGGCTCCGCTCCTACGAGCAGTACTTC.

V usage is TRBV20-1 and J usage is TRBJ2-1; perhaps TRBD2 as D (5 bases). Germline V lookup: CDR1 DFQATT, CDR2 SNEGSKA (reference sequence). The V and J ends lost 3 bases and 1 base respectively, with 10 bases between them. The CDR3 contains 14 residues. The CDR3 DNA is TGCAGTGCTAGTCCGGGATGGTCCTACAATGAGCAGTTCTTC. Its translation: CSASPGWSYNEQFF.